The 9 T cell receptor beta chains below were found in one sample sequenced in a study of a mutant IDH1 vaccine in newly diagnosed glioma. Measured with immunoSEQ multiplex PCR; TCRdb has only the in-frame clones, and not every one. The sample carries about 46,000 clones, over 80% recorded once. No antigen is known for these receptors. The sample's time point: week 35, safety follow-up. Vaccine doses each comprised 300 ug of mutant IDH1 20-mer peptide, with topical imiquimod. The input for sequencing was PBMCs, taken from a glioma patient whose treatment included an IDH1 peptide vaccine. Receptors originate from a middle-aged man with glioma.

This clone came up once. This chain uses TRBV18 with TRBJ1-2, with a possible D match to TRBD1 (5 bases). V was shortened by 6 bases and J by 0 bases, with 14 bases between the two germline ends. This CDR3 spans 15 amino acids. Germline CDR1 KGHSH, CDR2 LQKENI. In nucleotides, the CDR3 is TGTGCCAGCTCTCGCGGGACGGCTTCTAACTATGGCTACACCTTC. Protein product: CASSRGTASNYGYTF.

The chain couples TRBV6-5 to TRBJ2-4; D may be TRBD2 (6 bases). Between the trimmed V and J ends, which lost 0 bases and 1 base, there was a span of 10 bases. The CDR3 totals 16 residues. Germline V gene sequence: CDR1 MNHEY, CDR2 SVGAGI. CDR3 DNA: TGTGCCAGCAGTTACTCGTTACGGGGGGCCAAAAACATTCAGTACTTC. Translated: CASSYSLRGAKNIQYF.

The chain joins TRBV6-6 to TRBJ2-7; the match to TRBD1 covers 8 bases. Trimming removed 0 bases from V and 3 bases from J; junction bases left unmatched: 4. The CDR3 loop spans 15 amino acids. Germline V gene lookup returns CDR1 MNHNY and CDR2 SVGAGI (reference sequence). CDR3 bases: TGTGCCAGCAGTTACTCAGGGGACAGGAACTACGAGCAGTACTTC. Its translation: CASSYSGDRNYEQYF.

The chain recombines TRBV5-6 with TRBJ1-6; D not certain. Germline V gene lookup returns CDR1 SGHDT and CDR2 YYEEEE. Trimming removed 1 base at V and 9 bases at J, with 11 bases between. The CDR3 loop spans 14 amino acids. The CDR3 sequence: CASSLWRAGSPLHF. DNA of the CDR3: TGTGCCAGCAGCTTGTGGAGGGCTGGTTCACCCCTCCACTTT.

The CDR3 region has the DNA TGTGCCAGCAGCTTTACAGGGGGGAGCTATGGCTACACCTTC. This sequence encodes CASSFTGGSYGYTF. This rearrangement joins TRBV5-4 to TRBJ1-2; 8 bases are shared with TRBD1. There are 14 residues in the CDR3. V gave up 2 bases and J gave up 4 bases; unmatched junction bases: 4. CDR1 is SGHNT and CDR2 is YYREEE in the germline V gene (reference sequence).

The V call is TRBV9, the J call TRBJ2-3, with 11 bases that match TRBD1. The CDR3 totals 16 residues. The germline CDR1 and CDR2 sequences are SGDLS and YYNGEE. The ends lost 0 bases at V and 3 bases at J; junction bases unmatched: 3. CDR3 protein: CASSVGGTGGTDTQYF. The CDR3 DNA is TGTGCCAGCAGCGTAGGGGGGACAGGGGGAACAGATACGCAGTATTTT.

The chain links TRBV11-2 to TRBJ1-3; no clear D gene. CDR3 length: 15 residues. The V end lost 5 bases, the J end lost 0 bases, and 11 bases lay between the germline ends. In germline, CDR1 is SGHAT, CDR2 FQNNGV. The CDR3 DNA reads TGTGCCAGCAGCACCCGGCGCGACTCTGGAAACACCATATATTTT. It encodes CASSTRRDSGNTIYF.

The chain recombines TRBV9 with TRBJ2-5, with D perhaps TRBD1 (5 bases). V was pared by 0 bases and J by 6 bases, with 9 bases between. Germline V lookup: CDR1 SGDLS, CDR2 YYNGEE. There are 13 residues in the CDR3. CDR3 amino acids: CASSVEPGQTQYF. In DNA form, the CDR3 reads TGTGCCAGCAGCGTAGAGCCAGGGCAGACCCAGTACTTC.

This chain connects TRBV30 to TRBJ2-2; 10 positions agree with TRBD2. Germline V lookup: CDR1 GTSNPN, CDR2 SVGIG (reference sequence). With V trimmed by 3 bases and J by 7 bases, 17 bases remained unmatched. This CDR3 region has 18 residues. CDR3 DNA: TGTGCCTGGAGGGATGGGGGGTTAATAGCGGGAGGAAGCGGGGAGCTGTTTTTT. It codes for CAWRDGGLIAGGSGELFF.